Listed below are T cell receptor beta chains from one sample, sequenced in a study of blood T cell repertoires in COVID-19. Clones were sequenced by immunoSEQ multiplex PCR, and TCRdb holds only the in-frame ones, with some missing. Here the sample spans roughly 200,000 clones, around four fifths being singletons. Sequencing input: peripheral blood. The origin of the receptors is a woman aged 80 or over with COVID-19, enrolled during active disease. The CDR3 runs from the conserved cysteine through the conserved F or W. Fields, in order: D gene, V gene, clone size, J gene, CDR3 DNA, CDR3 protein. D genes are given only for firm matches. Size is omitted from some rows. Given values are once, few, many or a class for expanded clones.

>.|TRBV12-3/TRBV12-4|.|TRBJ2-1
TGTGCCAGCAGGTCCCTCTCCTACAATGAGCAGTTCTTC
CASRSLSYNEQFF
>.|TRBV2|.|TRBJ1-5
TGTGCCAGCAGTGACCGCACAGGGTCGTTCAATCAGCCCCAGCATTTT
CASSDRTGSFNQPQHF
>TRBD2|TRBV14|.|TRBJ2-1
TGTGCCAGCAGCCAAGAACTAGCGGGGGGAGGGCAGTTCTTC
CASSQELAGGGQFF
>.|TRBV30|once|TRBJ1-5
TGTGCCTGGCAAGGTGGGGGGAGGTATCAGCCCCAGCATTTT
CAWQGGGRYQPQHF
>TRBD1|TRBV4-1|.|TRBJ2-2
TGCGCCAGCAGGCTAACAGGGGAGAACACCGGGGAGCTGTTTTTT
CASRLTGENTGELFF
>.|TRBV5-4|.|TRBJ1-1
TGTGCCAGCAGCCATGAAGGGGTGGTGGCTGAAGCTTTCTTT
CASSHEGVVAEAFF
>.|TRBV19|.|TRBJ2-3
TGTGCCAGTAGTATTGGAGGTGGCCGGGGAAGCACAGATACGCAGTATTTT
CASSIGGGRGSTDTQYF
>.|TRBV6-5|.|TRBJ1-1
TGTGCCAGCAGGAATACAGGGAGCACTGAAGCTTTCTTT
CASRNTGSTEAFF
>.|TRBV28|.|TRBJ2-7
TGTGCCAGCAGTTTATTATACGAGCAGTACTTC
CASSLLYEQYF
>.|TRBV5-1|.|TRBJ1-1
TGCGCCAGCAGCTTGGTTCCAGTGGACACTGAAGCTTTCTTT
CASSLVPVDTEAFF
>.|TRBV5-1|.|TRBJ2-2
TGCGCCAGCAGCTCTCAAGGGGCCACCGGGGAGCTGTTTTTT
CASSSQGATGELFF
>.|TRBV28|.|TRBJ2-4
TGTGCCAGCAGTTCGGGAGAACGCACCAAAAACATTCAGTACTTC
CASSSGERTKNIQYF
>.|TRBV18|.|TRBJ1-4
TGTGCCAGCTCAGAGATGTTGAGAGAAAAACTGTTTTTT
CASSEMLREKLFF
>.|TRBV19|few|TRBJ1-2
TGTGCCAGTTCTTATGGCTACACCTTC
CASSYGYTF
>TRBD2|TRBV19|.|TRBJ2-1
TGTGCCAGTAGTATGGGGACTAGCGTTAATGAGCAGTTCTTC
CASSMGTSVNEQFF
>.|TRBV2|.|TRBJ1-1
TGTGCCAGCAGTTTCGTCCAGCGAGGTGAAGCTTTCTTT
CASSFVQRGEAFF
>TRBD1|TRBV5-5|once|TRBJ1-2
TGTGCCAGCAGCTTGGCCCTACAGGGGACGTATGGCTACACCTTC
CASSLALQGTYGYTF
>TRBD1|TRBV28|.|TRBJ1-2
TGTGCCAGCATGGGACAGGGATCTGGCTACACCTTC
CASMGQGSGYTF
>.|TRBV18|.|TRBJ1-4
TGTGCCAGCTCACCAATCAGGGGCACAACTAATGAAAAACTGTTTTTT
CASSPIRGTTNEKLFF
>TRBD1|TRBV7-2|.|TRBJ1-2
TGTGCCAGCAGCTTGCAGGGGGGAGGCGGCTACACCTTC
CASSLQGGGGYTF
>TRBD1|TRBV5-6|few|TRBJ1-2
TGTGCCAGCAGCTTACCCGGGACAGGGGCAGATGGCTACACCTTC
CASSLPGTGADGYTF
>TRBD1|TRBV2|.|TRBJ1-6
TGTGCCAGCAATGGACAGGGATCGTATTCACCCCTCCACTTT
CASNGQGSYSPLHF
>TRBD1|TRBV7-9|.|TRBJ2-6
TGTGCCAGCAACAACGGGACAGGGATTGGGGCCAACGTCCTGACTTTC
CASNNGTGIGANVLTF
>.|TRBV7-8|.|TRBJ1-6
TGTGCCAGCAGCCTGACAGCCTATAATTCACCCCTCCACTTT
CASSLTAYNSPLHF
>.|TRBV6-1|few|TRBJ1-2
TGTGCCAGCAGTGACCTCTATGGCTACACCTTC
CASSDLYGYTF
>.|TRBV2|.|TRBJ1-2
TGTGCCAGCAAGACCGGGTATGGCTACACCTTC
CASKTGYGYTF
>.|TRBV4-3|.|TRBJ1-4
TGCGCCAGCAGCCGGGAGGTCGGAGTGCCTAATGAAAAACTGTTTTTT
CASSREVGVPNEKLFF
>TRBD1|TRBV18|.|TRBJ1-1
TGTGCCAGCTCACTCCCGGGACAGGGGGCCTCAGCTTTCTTT
CASSLPGQGASAFF
>.|TRBV14|.|TRBJ1-6
TGTGCCAGCAGCCAAGTCGGAGGGGTTGATTCACCCCTCCACTTT
CASSQVGGVDSPLHF
>TRBD2|TRBV4-1|.|TRBJ2-3
TGCGCCAGCAGCCAAGGAGCGGGGGCCCGCACAGATACGCAGTATTTT
CASSQGAGARTDTQYF
>TRBD2|TRBV28|.|TRBJ2-5
TGTGCCAGCAGTTCGCCCCTAGACGGGGGGAAGCTAGAGACCCAGTACTTC
CASSSPLDGGKLETQYF
>.|TRBV7-2|few|TRBJ2-5
TGTGCCAGCAGCTTAGAGTGGGGCCCCTACGGGGAGACCCAGTACTTC
CASSLEWGPYGETQYF
>TRBD1|TRBV28|.|TRBJ1-2
TGTGCCAGCAGTTCTCCACAGGGGGCGTTTGGCTACACCTTC
CASSSPQGAFGYTF
>.|TRBV3-1/TRBV3-2|.|TRBJ1-1
TGTGCCAGCAGCCAACTAGGAACGGGGAATGAAGCTTTCTTT
CASSQLGTGNEAFF
>.|TRBV24-1|.|TRBJ1-5
TGTGCCACCAGCAGGGAACGTGGGCAGCCCCAGCATTTT
CATSRERGQPQHF
>TRBD1|TRBV28|.|TRBJ1-6
TGTGCCAGCAGTTTAAGGTCGGGACAGGGGAGGTCACCCCTCCACTTT
CASSLRSGQGRSPLHF
>TRBD1|TRBV18|.|TRBJ1-2
TGTGCCAGCTCACCATTAAATACCGAGACAGGGGTCTATGGCTACACCTTC
CASSPLNTETGVYGYTF
>.|TRBV5-1|.|TRBJ2-5
TGCGCCAGCAGCCCATTTTTAGCGGATCAAGAGACCCAGTACTTC
CASSPFLADQETQYF
>TRBD1|TRBV2|.|TRBJ1-6
TGTGCCAGACAGGGGGCCGCAGCGTCTAATTCACCCCTCCACTTT
CARQGAAASNSPLHF
>.|TRBV9|.|TRBJ1-4
TGTGCCAGCAGCTTCAAGACTGGGGAGGGTAATGAAAAACTGTTTTTT
CASSFKTGEGNEKLFF
>.|TRBV2|.|TRBJ1-5
TGTGCCAGCAGTGCAGGGTGGAATCAGCCCCAGCATTTT
CASSAGWNQPQHF
>TRBD1|TRBV19|.|TRBJ1-6
TGTGCCAGTAGGAAACCGGGACAGGACCTCTCACCCCTCCACTTT
CASRKPGQDLSPLHF
>.|TRBV28|.|TRBJ1-1
TGTGCCAGCAGTTTCTCCGGGACTGGGGTGTGGAACACTGAAGCTTTCTTT
CASSFSGTGVWNTEAFF
>.|TRBV15|.|TRBJ1-5
TGTGCCACCAGCAGAGGCGCTTCCGGAGGTATCAATCAGCCCCAGCATTTT
CATSRGASGGINQPQHF